The text below deals with one T cell receptor (beta chain). The antigen is not known. This record belongs to a study of CD8 T cells in ankylosing spondylitis. The study's findings and limits: A TCR beta motif of under 10 highly homologous variants appeared characteristic of ankylosing spondylitis blood.

Trimming stripped 5 bases from V and 3 bases from J, with 6 bases between. This CDR3 spans 11 amino acids. Germline CDR1 GTSNPN, CDR2 SVGIG (reference sequence). TCRdb used MiXCR to reprocess the 5' RACE reads, holding one entry per CDR3 protein. The table lists roughly 450,000 distinct CDR3 sequences, 26% of them singletons. The sample was blood, either unsorted or a sorted T cell fraction (not recorded which). This receptor was obtained from a male donor with ankylosing spondylitis. This sequence joins TRBV30 and TRBJ2-3; D not certain. DNA for the CDR3: TGTGCCTGGGCCTTTACAGATACGCAGTATTTT. Protein: CAWAFTDTQYF.